Each of the 3 T cell receptor beta chains below was sequenced from the same sample in a study of blood T cell repertoires in COVID-19. Libraries were prepared by immunoSEQ multiplex PCR; TCRdb keeps only in-frame clonotypes and omits some of them. Of 250,000 or so clones listed, about 90% are singletons. Sample: PBMCs or T cells enriched from blood (not recorded which). These receptors all stem from a woman younger than 45 with acute COVID-19.

This clone occurred a few times. The rearrangement joins TRBV7-3 to TRBJ2-2; 7 nucleotides line up with TRBD1. Looked up from germline, CDR1 is SGHTA and CDR2 is FQGTGA. The CDR3 is 15 residues long. V was pared by 3 bases and J by 4 bases, with 5 bases of the junction left unmatched. The CDR3 spells CASSFEGAITGELFF. The CDR3, as DNA: TGTGCCAGCAGCTTCGAGGGGGCCATCACCGGGGAGCTGTTTTTT. The whole variable domain, filled in from reference TRBV7-3 and TRBJ2-2, reads GAGVSQTPSNKVTEKGKYVELRCDPISGHTALYWYRQSLGQGPEFLIYFQGTGAADDSGLPNDRFFAVRPEGSVSTLKIQRTERGDSAVYLCASSFEGAITGELFFGEGSRLTVL.

The count of this clone is one. The rearrangement uses TRBV28 and TRBJ2-1, with D tentatively TRBD1 (5 bases). The length of the CDR3 is 15 residues. The V and J ends lost 7 bases and 4 bases respectively, with 17 bases between them. In germline, CDR1 is MDHEN, CDR2 SYDVKM. For the CDR3, the DNA is TGTGCCAGCACCTCACCCCGGACAAGATACAATGAGCAGTTCTTC. Translating gives CASTSPRTRYNEQFF.

V is TRBV28 and J is TRBJ2-7, with D tentatively TRBD2 (7 bases). The CDR3 loop spans 15 amino acids. Trimming cost V 5 bases and J 5 bases, with 19 bases left between them. Germline loops: CDR1 MDHEN, CDR2 SYDVKM. CDR3 DNA sequence: TGTGCCAGCAGTACCCCGGCGGGGGCGAGACACGAGCAGTACTTC. This encodes CASSTPAGARHEQYF.